This T cell receptor (beta chain) was sequenced during a study of T-cell reconstitution after alpha-beta-depleted transplantation in children (dated by TCRdb to the mid-2010s). In terms of the full investigation: T-cell immune reconstitution after TCRalphabeta/CD19-depleted allogeneic hematopoietic cell transplantation in children was quantitatively tracked in the study by means of TCR repertoire profiling.

The library was made by PCR. For sequencing, an Illumina HiSeq 2500 was employed. TCR library preparation used molecular barcoding, with unique molecular identifiers applied to normalize quantification of the TCRbeta repertoire. Clones were called with MiXCR by TCRdb after fastp trimmed the public reads at Q25, and only in-frame beta chains were retained. Rows with a matching CDR3 protein are joined into one entry that keeps the most common DNA and genes. The sample table records approximately 300,000 distinct CDR3 sequences; about a tenth of these occur just once. Roughly 7% of the sample rests with the top ten. Concerning this clonotype: The antigen this receptor binds is unknown. Qualities for individual bases were not recorded, and no much larger clone is one base off.

General conclusions and limits of the study: The apparently early alphabetaT-cell count recovery about two months after transplant was reportedly dependent on only several hundred rapidly expanded clones derived from non-depleted graft cells. Hyperexpanded clone frequencies declined over subsequent months; after one year, T-cell counts and TCRbeta diversity were mostly attributed to newly produced T cells. In some patients, the high TCRbeta diversity seen at day 60 was put down to recipient T cells and intrathymic progenitors that had survived conditioning.

What this sample's treatment or condition label stands for: allogeneic hematopoietic cell transplantation with graft depleted of TCRalphabeta T cells and CD19 B cells. The children who served as transplant recipients had been given grafts of TCRalphabeta/CD19-depleted allogeneic hematopoietic cells. The clonotype originates from a boy under three years old with acute myeloid leukemia, due to receive a stem cell transplant. The specimen was PBMCs, collected before TCRalphabeta/CD19-depleted stem cell transplant.

The DNA is as follows: TGTGCCAGCAGCCCCTCCCCTTCACTAGCGGGAGTAACAACCTACAATGAGCAGTTCTTC. Its protein is CASSPSPSLAGVTTYNEQFF. The rearranged segments are TRBV7-3 and TRBJ2-1; the central 11 bases match TRBD2. The CDR3 goes from the cysteine to the phenylalanine over 20 residues. The kept DNA is CDR3 alone, 60 bases in frame from the first base. The germline V end is reduced by 5 bases and the J end by 2 bases; junction bases left unmatched: 17. The germline V gene specifies SGHTA as CDR1 and FQGTGA as CDR2.